This TCR beta chain was identified during a study of cytomegalovirus exposure and HLA in healthy donors. Study findings and constraints: A likely sequencing artifact accounted for one observed cluster of highly shared sequence variants. In an earlier analysis, productive rearrangement rates for most beta V segments clustered near 87% or 30%. Another analysis was done later, and it associated more than 15,000 TCR beta sequences with HLA alleles at 0.05 false discovery rate. It was in a later analysis that TCR association rates were seen to vary by HLA locus, highest for DRB1 and lowest for HLA-C.

With regard to this clone: Its antigen is not identified.

13 Jbeta primers and 60 Vbeta primers were used for the PCR. The data were produced by immunoSEQ multiplex PCR, yet TCRdb's version contains in-frame clones alone and is incomplete. This sample has around 130,000 clones; more than 60% occur once, and the top ten carry roughly 1.5%. With 7 bases removed from V and 7 bases from J, the gap between germline ends came to 17 bases. In germline, CDR1 is SGHDN, CDR2 FVKESK. The length of the CDR3 is 13 residues. Sequencing was carried out using PBMCs. The chain joins TRBV14 to TRBJ2-7; possible D gene TRBD1, 6 bases. This TCR was recovered from a woman aged 18-29 years in good health and CMV-seronegative. The CDR3 reads CASNPRGFGEQYF. CDR3 bases: TGTGCCAGCAACCCCAGGGGATTTGGAGAGCAGTACTTC.